This note documents a single T cell receptor beta chain sequence. Clones were read by immunoSEQ multiplex PCR, and TCRdb kept only the in-frame ones, dropping some. The sample includes around 80,000 clones, approximately 83% of them seen just once. This entry belongs to a study of T cell responses to AZD1222 COVID-19 vaccine. Trimming stripped 3 bases from V and 4 bases from J, with 10 bases between. From germline, CDR1 is SGHDN and CDR2 FVKESK. The CDR3 is 13 amino acids. This sample comprised peripheral blood, obtained 28 days after the second AZD1222 dose. V gene TRBV14 combines with J gene TRBJ2-7; TRBD1 or TRBD2 may be the D gene (5 bases each). The sequence came from an adult who received the AZD1222 COVID-19 vaccine. DNA for the CDR3: TGTGCCAGCAGCCAGGGACCAAAGTACGAGCAGTACTTC. Protein product: CASSQGPKYEQYF.